A single sample gave rise to the 11 T cell receptor beta chains below, sequenced in a study of breast tumors, draining lymph nodes, adjacent tissues. In TCRdb, the multiplex PCR reads were re-called with MiXCR into one record per CDR3 protein. Of tens of thousands of distinct CDR3 sequences listed, roughly 36% are singletons. Sequenced: breast tumor tissue. These receptor sequences come from a female donor with breast cancer. Some clones in this sample may be carry-over from other donors' samples.

This clonotype was found once. The chain employs TRBV20-1 and TRBJ2-1; 7 nucleotides match TRBD2. Germline V CDR1 and CDR2: DFQATT, SNEGSKA (reference sequence). The CDR3 consists of 15 residues. The V segment lost 6 bases and the J segment 7 bases; nucleotides outside the gene matches: 15. CDR3 sequence: CSAPEGGATGNEQFF. The CDR3 DNA follows: TGCAGTGCCCCCGAGGGAGGGGCTACGGGGAATGAGCAGTTCTTC.

In its sample, this clonotype was seen once. The V call is TRBV6-2 or TRBV6-3, the J call TRBJ2-7; 7 bases are a match to TRBD1. CDR3 size: 14 residues. CDR1 and CDR2 from the germline V gene are MNHEY and SVGEGT. The trim removed 2 bases at V and 7 bases at J, leaving 8 bases unmatched. CDR3 in DNA: TGTGCCAGCAGTTACGTGACAGGGTCTGGGGAGCAGTACTTC. Protein product: CASSYVTGSGEQYF.

This clonotype was detected many times. The chain carries TRBV20-1 and TRBJ2-7, with 8 bases fitting TRBD2. The CDR3 runs 15 residues. Germline V gene sequence: CDR1 DFQATT, CDR2 SNEGSKA (reference sequence). V lost 5 bases to trimming and J lost 0 bases; unmatched junction nucleotides: 9. Here the CDR3 reads CSAGLLAAASYEQYF. As DNA, the CDR3 is TGCAGTGCTGGATTACTAGCGGCGGCCTCCTACGAGCAGTACTTC.

With regard to this clonotype: A much more abundant neighbour one base away suggests this may be a read error. The chain uses TRBV20-1 and TRBJ2-2; D is possibly TRBD2 (5 bases). The CDR3 is 15 amino acids. Germline V gene data show CDR1 as DFQATT and CDR2 as SNEGSKA (reference sequence). The CDR3 DNA reads as TGCAGTGCTACCGACTTGTTGGTTGACACCGGGAAGCTGTTTTTT. It yields the protein CSATDLLVDTGKLFF.

This clonotype was counted many times. This chain uses TRBV19 with TRBJ2-5, with a possible D match to TRBD2 (7 bases). Germline assignment: CDR1 LNHDA and CDR2 SQIVND (reference sequence). Trimming stripped 6 bases from V and 2 bases from J, with 10 bases between. The CDR3 is 13 amino acids. The CDR3 sequence: CASSGGPQETQYF. The CDR3 bases are TGTGCCAGTAGCGGGGGGCCGCAAGAGACCCAGTACTTC.

This clonotype was recorded many times. The chain recombines TRBV6-1 with TRBJ2-7, with D uncertain. V dropped 4 bases and J dropped 1 base, with 8 bases sitting between them. The V gene's germline CDR1 is MNHNS and CDR2 SASEGT. The CDR3 is 13 amino acids. This CDR3 is CASSASYSYEQYF. The CDR3 DNA reads as TGTGCCAGCAGTGCCAGCTATTCCTACGAGCAGTACTTC.

The V gene is TRBV19, the J gene TRBJ2-2, with D perhaps TRBD1 (5 bases). Between the trimmed V and J ends, which lost 6 bases and 7 bases, there was a span of 15 bases. The CDR3 has 14 amino acids. The germline gives CDR1 LNHDA, CDR2 SQIVND (reference sequence). The CDR3 reads CASSNSQVVGELFF. DNA for the CDR3: TGTGCCAGTAGCAATTCACAGGTGGTCGGGGAGCTGTTTTTT.

About this clonotype: A much larger clone sits a single nucleotide away, making a read error possible. The chain couples TRBV7-3 to TRBJ2-3; TRBD2 agrees at 16 bases. Per germline, CDR1 SGHTA and CDR2 FQGTGA. V was pared by 8 bases and J by 3 bases, with 5 bases of the junction left unmatched. This CDR3 is built from 16 residues. The CDR3 spells CASGSGLAGGTDTQYF. The DNA of the CDR3 is TGTGCCAGCGGCTCGGGACTAGCGGGAGGGACAGATACGCAGTATTTT. The variable domain in full, with the rest retrieved from reference TRBV7-3 and TRBJ2-3, is GAGVSQTPSNKVTEKGKYVELRCDPISGHTALYWYRQSLGQGPEFLIYFQGTGAADDSGLPNDRFFAVRPEGSVSTLKIQRTERGDSAVYLCASGSGLAGGTDTQYFGPGTRLTVL.

This clonotype was counted at least ten times. The chain recombines TRBV29-1 with TRBJ1-2; D is possibly TRBD1 (5 bases). V was pared by 0 bases and J by 5 bases, with 13 bases between. Germline lookup yields CDR1 SQVTM and CDR2 ANQGSEA. The CDR3 consists of 14 residues. The CDR3 region has the DNA TGCAGCGTTGAAGATCAAAGTCGGGGGTATGGCTACACCTTC. This translates into CSVEDQSRGYGYTF.

This clonotype was recorded many times. The gene calls are TRBV20-1 and TRBJ2-1; 15 bases fit TRBD2. CDR1 is DFQATT, CDR2 SNEGSKA, per germline (reference sequence). The CDR3 has 13 residues. V shed 6 bases and J 12 bases; nucleotides not matched to a gene: 6. The CDR3 spells CSAGLAGGPWQFF. CDR3 coding DNA: TGCAGTGCAGGACTAGCGGGAGGGCCTTGGCAGTTCTTC.

About this clonotype itself: A read error may explain this, as a much larger clone is one base away. The V gene is TRBV4-1, the J gene TRBJ2-1, with TRBD2 matching 14 bases. The CDR3 has 17 residues. The V segment lost 7 bases and the J segment 7 bases; nucleotides outside the gene matches: 12. The germline CDR1 and CDR2 sequences are MGHRA and YSYEKL. In nucleotides, the CDR3 is TGCGCCAGCAACCAGTTGAACGGACTAGCGGGAGGTAATGAGCAGTTCTTC. Translated, it gives CASNQLNGLAGGNEQFF.